The rows below give T cell receptor beta chains drawn from one sample of a study of shared T cell receptors in the human thymus. Clones were read by immunoSEQ multiplex PCR, and TCRdb kept only the in-frame ones, dropping some. The table records 640,000 or so clones, around 87% of them present only once. The sample also formed part of further work on human thymus T cells.

Sequencing was performed on thymocytes. The origin of the receptors is a boy under two years old with a congenital heart defect. Both conserved end residues are trimmed from each CDR3. Size is stated for part of the rows, as once, few or many counts, or as a class when the clone is expanded.

len: 14; abundance: .; v_gene: TRBV19; CDR3aa: ASSPRPDRVHQPQH
len: 14; abundance: once; v_gene: TRBV5-5; CDR3aa: ASSLDRIRVGYEQY
len: 13; abundance: .; v_gene: TRBV19; CDR3aa: ASSINSRSSYEQY
len: 13; abundance: .; v_gene: TRBV28; CDR3aa: ASSFSSSSTDTQY
len: 14; abundance: .; v_gene: TRBV27; CDR3aa: ASSLIWGDRGHEQF
len: 16; abundance: .; v_gene: TRBV19; CDR3aa: ASSTPVRDRWVDQPQH
len: 9; abundance: .; v_gene: TRBV2; CDR3aa: ASRHLWGYT
len: 11; abundance: .; v_gene: TRBV27; CDR3aa: ASRPPGGTEAF
len: 17; abundance: .; v_gene: TRBV7-3; CDR3aa: ASSPHLNRLAGPIGEQY
len: 13; abundance: .; v_gene: TRBV9; CDR3aa: ASSSSGTVNSPLH
len: 14; abundance: .; v_gene: TRBV4-2; CDR3aa: ASSQDRQGDNSPLH
len: 12; abundance: .; v_gene: TRBV30; CDR3aa: AWSDSSYNSPLH
len: 13; abundance: few; v_gene: TRBV11-2; CDR3aa: ASRQRTAESYEQY
len: 14; abundance: .; v_gene: TRBV4-3; CDR3aa: ASSQEWYQVNETQY
len: 11; abundance: .; v_gene: TRBV19; CDR3aa: ASTGTPYGELF